This TCR beta chain comes out of a study of T cell responses to AZD1222 COVID-19 vaccine. V gave up 1 base and J gave up 0 bases, with 9 bases separating them. This CDR3 is built from 16 residues. Germline V gene lookup returns CDR1 SEHNR and CDR2 FQNEAQ (reference sequence). Here immunoSEQ multiplex PCR was the method, and the copy in TCRdb shows in-frame clones only, minus some. The sample contains about 120,000 clones, about 90% of which appear only once. Study findings and constraints: Per reports, nearly half of all spike-specific TCRs target regions that are unmutated in variants. Donors were largely white British and mainly female; clonal diversity was possibly underestimated.

As regards this clone: The antigen is not known.

This specimen consisted of peripheral blood, obtained on day 0 of AZD1222 vaccination. The chain uses TRBV7-9 and TRBJ1-4; D gene uncertain. This clonotype originated in an adult in good health. The CDR3 DNA is TGTGCCAGCAGCTTAGGAAGGATCGCAACTAATGAAAAACTGTTTTTT. This encodes CASSLGRIATNEKLFF.